These T cell receptor beta chains were read from a single sample in a study of CD8 T cells in Susac syndrome. TCRdb passed the immunoSEQ multiplex PCR reads through MiXCR, listing each CDR3 protein once. The top ten clones hold 0.087% of a sample with roughly 200,000 distinct CDR3 sequences, around nine tenths of them seen once. Sequencing was done on a sample of CD4+ T cells from PBMCs. These receptors were taken from a human donor with Susac syndrome. Both conserved end residues are part of each CDR3. The D gene is left open where the match is weak. Expanded clones are given a class, and other clones once, few, many or no size at all.

>.|TRBV29-1|TRBJ2-3|.
TGCAGCGTTGAAGGAGGAATGGCACAGGCGGCAGATACGCAGTATTTT
CSVEGGMAQAADTQYF
>TRBD2|TRBV3-1|TRBJ2-1|.
TGTGCCAGCAGCCAATACTCTCTCGGGGGGGAGCAGTTCTTC
CASSQYSLGGEQFF
>.|TRBV3-1|TRBJ2-7|few
TGTGCCAGCAGCCAAGAAGGGAAAGAGCAGTACTTC
CASSQEGKEQYF
>.|TRBV9|TRBJ2-1|.
TGTGCCAGCAGCGCGCCCCTAGGGGGAGGGCAGTACAATGAGCAGTTCTTC
CASSAPLGGGQYNEQFF
>TRBD2|TRBV19|TRBJ2-7|.
TGTGCCAGTGGGACTAGCGGGAGCCGCTACGAGCAGTACTTC
CASGTSGSRYEQYF
>.|TRBV6-1|TRBJ2-6|.
TGTGCCAGCAGTGGACCGAGCTCTGGGGCCAACGTCCTGACTTTC
CASSGPSSGANVLTF
>TRBD1|TRBV3-1|TRBJ1-1|.
TGTGCCAGCAGCCGGGGGGGGACAGACACTGAAGCTTTCTTT
CASSRGGTDTEAFF
>.|TRBV29-1|TRBJ1-5|.
TGCAGCGTTGGCCAGGGAAGCAATCAGCCCCAGCATTTT
CSVGQGSNQPQHF
>.|TRBV6-5|TRBJ1-6|.
TGTGCCAGCAGTTTCCCCGTTAGCGGCTCCTATAATTCACCCCTCCACTTT
CASSFPVSGSYNSPLHF
>.|TRBV2|TRBJ2-5|.
TGTGCCAGCAGTCTAAGAAGGGAAAAGGAGACCCAGTACTTC
CASSLRREKETQYF
>.|TRBV9|TRBJ1-1|.
TGTGCCAGCAGCGTAGAATATTACACTGAAGCTTTCTTT
CASSVEYYTEAFF
>.|TRBV10-2|TRBJ1-1|.
TGCGCCAGCCATAGAAACACTGAAGCTTTCTTT
CASHRNTEAFF
>.|TRBV20-1|TRBJ1-2|.
TGCAGTGCTAGAGACCGGAAGACAGGTCACTATGGCTACACCTTC
CSARDRKTGHYGYTF
>.|TRBV20-1|TRBJ1-5|.
TGCAGTGCCCCTGAGGGGTATAGCAATCAGCCCCAGCATTTT
CSAPEGYSNQPQHF
>TRBD1|TRBV7-9|TRBJ2-2|.
TGTGCCAGCAGTGTTAAAGGACAGGCGTTTACGAACACCGGGGAGCTGTTTTTT
CASSVKGQAFTNTGELFF
>.|TRBV15|TRBJ1-1|.
TGTGCCACCAGCAAAAGTAGGGACACCATGAACACTGAAGCTTTCTTT
CATSKSRDTMNTEAFF
>.|TRBV7-2|TRBJ1-6|.
TGTGCCAGCTCCCAGGCATCCTATAATTCACCCCTCCACTTT
CASSQASYNSPLHF
>TRBD1|TRBV12-3/TRBV12-4|TRBJ1-2|.
TGTGCCAGCAGTCCCCCCCCGGGACAGGGGGCCCCCTATGGCTACACCTTC
CASSPPPGQGAPYGYTF
>.|TRBV6-2/TRBV6-3|TRBJ2-1|.
TGTGCCAGCAGTTACCGACTCCGGAGCTCCTACAATGAGCAGTTCTTC
CASSYRLRSSYNEQFF
>.|TRBV30|TRBJ1-1|.
TGTGCCTGGAGTGTACGGTTAGGGGAGACCGAAGCTTTCTTT
CAWSVRLGETEAFF
>.|TRBV28|TRBJ2-7|.
TGTGCCAGCAGTCCTACAGGGAGAAGGGATCACGAGCAGTACTTC
CASSPTGRRDHEQYF
>TRBD2|TRBV5-1|TRBJ2-5|.
TGCGCCAGCAGCTCACCTAGCGGGGAAGAGACCCAGTACTTC
CASSSPSGEETQYF
>TRBD1|TRBV20-1|TRBJ1-1|once
TGCAGTGCTAGGGACAGGCACACTGAAGCTTTCTTT
CSARDRHTEAFF
>.|TRBV9|TRBJ2-5|.
TGTGCCAGCAGCGTAAATTCGGCGGGCCAAGAGACCCAGTACTTC
CASSVNSAGQETQYF
>.|TRBV20-1|TRBJ2-7|.
TGCAGTGCTAGGGAGAATAACGAGCAGTACTTC
CSARENNEQYF
>.|TRBV7-8|TRBJ2-6|.
TGTGCCAGCAGCATTGTGCCTGGGGCCAACGTCCTGACTTTC
CASSIVPGANVLTF
>.|TRBV30|TRBJ2-5|.
TGTGCCTGGGCTGAGGGGCAGGGGAGTAGGGAGACCCAGTACTTC
CAWAEGQGSRETQYF
>TRBD1|TRBV5-1|TRBJ1-2|.
TGCGCCAGCAGCTTTACCGGGACAGGAGAAGGCTACACCTTC
CASSFTGTGEGYTF
>.|TRBV20-1|TRBJ1-2|.
TGCAGCCAATATGAGAACTTTAACTATGGCTACACCTTC
CSQYENFNYGYTF
>TRBD1|TRBV28|TRBJ2-3|.
TGTGCCACCAGGTTACCGGGACAGGGGGCCGGAGATACGCAGTATTTT
CATRLPGQGAGDTQYF
>TRBD1|TRBV27|TRBJ1-5|.
TGTGCCAGTGGGGAAGGACAGGGAATCAAGCAGCCCCAGCATTTT
CASGEGQGIKQPQHF
>.|TRBV4-2|TRBJ2-7|.
TGTGCCAGCAGCCAACCACAGGGAAACGAGCAGTACTTC
CASSQPQGNEQYF
>.|TRBV19|TRBJ1-5|few
TGTGCCAGTTCTACACTTAATCAGCCCCAGCATTTT
CASSTLNQPQHF
>TRBD2|TRBV20-1|TRBJ2-1|.
TGCAGTGCCAGATCTAGCGGGAGATCGCAGTTCTTC
CSARSSGRSQFF
>.|TRBV7-9|TRBJ2-7|once
TGTGCCAGCAGCTTACTTTCCGGGGACGAGCAGTACTTC
CASSLLSGDEQYF
>TRBD1|TRBV3-1|TRBJ1-4|.
TGTGCCAGCAGCCAACCTAACAGGGGAAAACTGTTTTTT
CASSQPNRGKLFF
>.|TRBV6-4|TRBJ2-7|.
TGTGCCAGCAGTGTGACTGCCTCCTACGAGCAGTACTTC
CASSVTASYEQYF
>.|TRBV18|TRBJ2-4|.
TGTGCCAGCTCACCACCGGGGGCCGCAGGGTTCGCCAAAAACATTCAGTACTTC
CASSPPGAAGFAKNIQYF
>TRBD1|TRBV5-1|TRBJ2-7|.
TGCGCCAGCAGCGTGGCCGGGACAGACTACGAGCAGTACTTC
CASSVAGTDYEQYF
>.|TRBV12-5|TRBJ1-4|once
TGTGCTAGTGGTCGACCGGGACCTAGGGGTGAAAAACTGTTTTTT
CASGRPGPRGEKLFF
>TRBD1|TRBV11-2|TRBJ1-4|once
TGTGCCAGCAGCCTGGACAGGGATGCAACTAATGAAAAACTGTTTTTT
CASSLDRDATNEKLFF
>TRBD1|TRBV19|TRBJ2-7|.
TGTGCCAGTAGCGAGGACAGGGCCAACGAGCAGTACTTC
CASSEDRANEQYF
>.|TRBV6-1|TRBJ1-1|once
TGTGCCAGCAGGGAACTGTACGGGAATGAAGCTTTCTTT
CASRELYGNEAFF
>TRBD2|TRBV20-1|TRBJ2-2|once
TGCAGTGCTAGGTCGGCGGGGGGAGAACGAAGTGGCACCGGGGAGCTGTTTTTT
CSARSAGGERSGTGELFF
>TRBD1|TRBV18|TRBJ1-1|.
TGTGCCAGCTCCGGACAGGGGAGGGACACTGAAGCTTTCTTT
CASSGQGRDTEAFF
>.|TRBV18|TRBJ2-2|.
TGTGCCAGTCGGATCGACACCGGGGAGCTGTTTTTT
CASRIDTGELFF
>.|TRBV2|TRBJ2-3|.
TGTGCCAGCAGTGAAGCGCAGGACACAGATACGCAGTATTTT
CASSEAQDTDTQYF